This T cell receptor (beta chain) appears in the sequencing data of a study of blood T cell repertoires in COVID-19. About the research overall: PBMCs, B-cell-depleted T cells, or T cells were the source of the cDNA or gDNA that made up the material.

CDR3 length equals 15 residues. Germline V gene lookup returns CDR1 MGHRA and CDR2 YSYEKL. The V end was cut by 1 base, the J end by 4 bases, with 11 bases between. Sequenced by immunoSEQ multiplex PCR; TCRdb stores in-frame clones only, minus some. The table records 50,000 to 80,000 clones, about 88% of them present only once. Seattle patients were enrolled while actively infected and followed longitudinally. The sample taken for sequencing was peripheral blood. The gene calls are TRBV4-1 and TRBJ1-5; tentatively, D is TRBD1 (5 bases). The origin of this receptor is a woman aged 55-70 years with COVID-19, enrolled during active disease. The CDR3 DNA follows: TGCGCCAGCAGCCAAGTGGGAGGGGAAAATCAGCCCCAGCATTTT. Translated, it gives CASSQVGGENQPQHF.